Presented here are 10 T cell receptor beta chains from one specimen sequenced in a study of Graves' ophthalmopathy and Graves' hyperthyroidism. Amplified TCR beta CDR3 regions were obtained using RNA transcripts as template. The first-round RT-PCR employed HTBI primers together with the Qiagen OneStep RT-PCR kit. A multiplex PCR was then performed as the second round. TCRdb re-derived calls from the multiplex PCR reads in MiXCR, one entry per CDR3 protein. Among over a million distinct CDR3 sequences, 36% were seen once, and the ten largest hold around 10%. Material: peripheral blood or thyroid tissue (not recorded which). Every receptor here comes from an adult man with Graves' hyperthyroidism.

This clonotype was recorded many times. CDR3 sequence: CSVAQDRYQETQYF. The CDR3 bases are TGCAGCGTAGCACAAGACAGGTACCAAGAGACCCAGTACTTC. This chain connects TRBV29-1 to TRBJ2-5, with D perhaps TRBD1 (6 bases). V was trimmed by 6 bases and J by 0 bases, leaving 14 bases between them. The CDR3 consists of 14 residues. In germline, CDR1 is SQVTM, CDR2 ANQGSEA.

This clonotype appeared a few times. The chain joins TRBV4-2 to TRBJ2-7; D unresolved. The ends were cut back, 0 bases at V and 7 bases at J, with 13 bases in the middle. The CDR3 is 14 residues long. The germline V gene encodes CDR1 LGHNA and CDR2 YNFKEQ. CDR3 protein: CASSQDPNGDEQYF. The CDR3 nucleotides are TGTGCCAGCAGCCAAGACCCGAATGGGGATGAGCAGTACTTC.

This clonotype was seen more than once but under ten times. The CDR3 region is CASSQKGMREQYF. The CDR3 bases are TGCGCCAGCAGCCAAAAAGGAATGAGGGAGCAGTACTTC. The chain carries TRBV4-1 and TRBJ2-7; D gene uncertain. V was trimmed by 2 bases and J by 7 bases, leaving 12 bases between them. The germline V gene encodes CDR1 MGHRA and CDR2 YSYEKL. This CDR3 contains 13 residues.

In this sample, this clonotype turned up many times. The chain employs TRBV12-3 or TRBV12-4 and TRBJ2-7, with D perhaps TRBD1 or TRBD2 (5 bases each). CDR3 length equals 15 residues. Trimming took 6 bases from V and 2 from J, leaving 17 bases between them. The CDR3 loop is CASSGTAGGPYEQYF. DNA of the CDR3: TGTGCCAGCAGCGGGACCGCAGGAGGCCCCTACGAGCAGTACTTC.

The CDR3 here is CSVGGKETQYF. DNA for the CDR3: TGCAGCGTTGGGGGGAAAGAGACCCAGTACTTC. The chain uses TRBV29-1 and TRBJ2-5; D might be TRBD1 or TRBD2, each matching 5 bases. This CDR3 comprises 11 residues. Trimming took 4 bases from V and 3 from J, leaving 6 bases between them. Per the germline V gene, CDR1 is SQVTM and CDR2 is ANQGSEA.

The gene calls are TRBV7-9 and TRBJ2-7; TRBD1 matches 9 bases. The CDR3 covers 14 residues. Per germline, CDR1 SEHNR and CDR2 FQNEAQ (reference sequence). V lost 6 bases to trimming and J lost 6 bases; unmatched junction nucleotides: 9. CDR3 bases: TGTGCCAGCAGAGCCGGGACAGGGCGACGCGAGCAGTACTTC. It encodes CASRAGTGRREQYF.

The chain has TRBV25-1 and TRBJ1-1; 7 bases agree with TRBD1. The trim removed 5 bases at V and 4 bases at J, leaving 7 bases unmatched. This CDR3 has 14 amino acids. From germline, CDR1 is MGHDK and CDR2 SYGVNS. The CDR3 coding sequence is TGTGCCAGCAGTCCACAGGGGTTTGGCACTGAAGCTTTCTTT. Protein: CASSPQGFGTEAFF.

The CDR3 DNA reads as TGCGCCAGCAGTGATCGGGGAGAGAACACTGAAGCTTTCTTT. Protein product: CASSDRGENTEAFF. The chain couples TRBV10-2 to TRBJ1-1; D not certain. This CDR3 has 14 residues. V gave up 3 bases and J gave up 1 base, with 9 bases separating them. Germline V gene data show CDR1 as WSHSY and CDR2 as SAAADI.

This clonotype was picked up a small number of times. The chain combines TRBV25-1 with TRBJ2-7; unclear D gene. The CDR3 is 15 amino acids. V was clipped by 5 bases and J by 0 bases, with 14 bases between them. Germline V gene lookup returns CDR1 MGHDK and CDR2 SYGVNS. CDR3 coding DNA: TGTGCCAGCAGTTCGGCGGACGGTAGCTCCTACGAGCAGTACTTC. This codes for CASSSADGSSYEQYF.

The chain joins TRBV7-6 to TRBJ1-5; 8 nucleotides align to TRBD1. This CDR3 is built from 13 residues. The germline V gene has CDR1 SGHVS and CDR2 FNYEAQ. Trimming at V came to 5 bases and at J to 9 bases, leaving 6 bases not matched to a gene. CDR3 DNA: TGTGCCAGCAGCCTCAGACAGGGGTGGCCCCAGCATTTT. Its protein is CASSLRQGWPQHF.